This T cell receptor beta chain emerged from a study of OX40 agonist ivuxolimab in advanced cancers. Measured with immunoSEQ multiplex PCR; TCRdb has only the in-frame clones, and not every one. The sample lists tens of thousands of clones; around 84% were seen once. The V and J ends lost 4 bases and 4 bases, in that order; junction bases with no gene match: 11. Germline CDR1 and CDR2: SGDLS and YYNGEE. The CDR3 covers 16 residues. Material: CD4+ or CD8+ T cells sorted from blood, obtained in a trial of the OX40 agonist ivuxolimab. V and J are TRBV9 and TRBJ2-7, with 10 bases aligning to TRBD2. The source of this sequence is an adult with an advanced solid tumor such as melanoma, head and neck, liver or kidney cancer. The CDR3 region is CASSISQREGRYEQYF. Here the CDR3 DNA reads TGTGCCAGCAGCATTTCCCAGCGGGAGGGCCGGTACGAGCAGTACTTC.